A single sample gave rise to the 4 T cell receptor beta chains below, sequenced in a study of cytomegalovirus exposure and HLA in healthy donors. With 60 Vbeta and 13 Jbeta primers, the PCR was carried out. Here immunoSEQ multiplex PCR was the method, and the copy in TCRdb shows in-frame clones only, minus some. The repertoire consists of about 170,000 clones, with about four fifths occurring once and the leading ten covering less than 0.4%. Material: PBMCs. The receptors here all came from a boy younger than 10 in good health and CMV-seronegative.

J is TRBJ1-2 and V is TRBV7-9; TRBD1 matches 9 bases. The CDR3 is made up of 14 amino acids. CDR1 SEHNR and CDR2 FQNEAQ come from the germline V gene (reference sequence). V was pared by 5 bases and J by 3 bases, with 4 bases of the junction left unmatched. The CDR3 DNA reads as TGTGCCAGCAGCCCTCGGACAGGGGACTATGGCTACACCTTC. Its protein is CASSPRTGDYGYTF.

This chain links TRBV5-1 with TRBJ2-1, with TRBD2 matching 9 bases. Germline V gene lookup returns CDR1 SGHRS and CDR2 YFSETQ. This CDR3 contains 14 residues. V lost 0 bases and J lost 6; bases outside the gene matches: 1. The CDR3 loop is CASSLGLAVNEQFF. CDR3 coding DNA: TGCGCCAGCAGCTTGGGACTAGCGGTCAATGAGCAGTTCTTC.

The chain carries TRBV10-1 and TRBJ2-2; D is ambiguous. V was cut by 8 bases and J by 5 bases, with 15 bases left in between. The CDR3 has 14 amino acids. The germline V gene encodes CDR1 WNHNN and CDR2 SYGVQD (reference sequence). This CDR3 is CASSRSVRTGELFF. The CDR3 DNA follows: TGCGCCAGCTCGCGATCAGTGAGGACCGGGGAGCTGTTTTTT.

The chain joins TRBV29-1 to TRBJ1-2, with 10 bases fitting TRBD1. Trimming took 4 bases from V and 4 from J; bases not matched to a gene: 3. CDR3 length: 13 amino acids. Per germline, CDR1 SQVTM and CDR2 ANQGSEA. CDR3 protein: CSVVDRGTYGYTF. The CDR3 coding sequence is TGCAGCGTTGTGGACAGGGGGACCTATGGCTACACCTTC.